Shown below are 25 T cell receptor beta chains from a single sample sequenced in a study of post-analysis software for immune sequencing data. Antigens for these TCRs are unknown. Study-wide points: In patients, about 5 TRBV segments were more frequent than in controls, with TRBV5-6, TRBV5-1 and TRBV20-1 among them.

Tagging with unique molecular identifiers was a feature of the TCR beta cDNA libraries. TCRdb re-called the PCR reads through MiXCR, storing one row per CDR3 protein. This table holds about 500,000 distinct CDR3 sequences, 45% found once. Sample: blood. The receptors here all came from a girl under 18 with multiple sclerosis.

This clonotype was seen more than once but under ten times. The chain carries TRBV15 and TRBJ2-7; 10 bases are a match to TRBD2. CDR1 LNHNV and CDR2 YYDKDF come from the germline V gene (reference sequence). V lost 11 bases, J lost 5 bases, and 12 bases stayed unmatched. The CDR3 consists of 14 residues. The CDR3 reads CASSRSGRADEQYF. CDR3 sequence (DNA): TGTGCCTCGTCGCGCAGCGGGAGGGCCGACGAGCAGTACTTC.

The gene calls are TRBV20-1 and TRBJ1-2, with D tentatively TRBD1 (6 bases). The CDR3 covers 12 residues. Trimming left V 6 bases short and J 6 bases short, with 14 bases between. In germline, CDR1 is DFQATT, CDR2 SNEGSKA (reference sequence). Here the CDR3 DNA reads TGCAGTGCCCCGAGGGGGGCGGATGGCTACACCTTC. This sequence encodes CSAPRGADGYTF.

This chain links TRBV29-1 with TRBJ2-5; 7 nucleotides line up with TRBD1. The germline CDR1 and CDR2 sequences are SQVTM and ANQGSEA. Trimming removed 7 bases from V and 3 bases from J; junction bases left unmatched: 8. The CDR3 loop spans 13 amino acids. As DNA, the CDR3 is TGCAGCGCCACGGGTCAGGGGGAAGAGACCCAGTACTTC. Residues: CSATGQGEETQYF.

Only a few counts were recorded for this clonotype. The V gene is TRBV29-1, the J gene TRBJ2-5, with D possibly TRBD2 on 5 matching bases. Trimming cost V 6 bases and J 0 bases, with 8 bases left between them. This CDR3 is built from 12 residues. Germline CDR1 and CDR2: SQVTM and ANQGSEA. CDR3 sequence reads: CSVSADQETQYF. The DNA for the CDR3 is TGCAGCGTATCAGCGGACCAAGAGACCCAGTACTTC.

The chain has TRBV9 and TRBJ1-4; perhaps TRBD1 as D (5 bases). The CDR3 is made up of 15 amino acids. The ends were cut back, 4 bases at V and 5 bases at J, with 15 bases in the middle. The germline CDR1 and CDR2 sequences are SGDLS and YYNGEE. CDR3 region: CASSQTGRANEKLFF. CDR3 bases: TGTGCCAGCAGCCAAACGGGCAGGGCGAATGAAAAACTGTTTTTT.

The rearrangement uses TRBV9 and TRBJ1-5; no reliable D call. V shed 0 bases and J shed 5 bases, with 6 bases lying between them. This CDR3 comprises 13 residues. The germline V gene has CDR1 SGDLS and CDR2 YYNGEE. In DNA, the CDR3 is TGTGCCAGCAGCGTAGGGCAGGATCAGCCCCAGCATTTT. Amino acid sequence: CASSVGQDQPQHF.

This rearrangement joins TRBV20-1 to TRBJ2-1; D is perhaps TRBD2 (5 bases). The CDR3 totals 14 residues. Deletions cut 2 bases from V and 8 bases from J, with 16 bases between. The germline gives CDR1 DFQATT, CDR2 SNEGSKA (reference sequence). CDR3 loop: CSARLSEGSHEQFF. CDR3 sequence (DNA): TGCAGTGCTAGATTGTCGGAAGGGAGCCATGAGCAGTTCTTC.

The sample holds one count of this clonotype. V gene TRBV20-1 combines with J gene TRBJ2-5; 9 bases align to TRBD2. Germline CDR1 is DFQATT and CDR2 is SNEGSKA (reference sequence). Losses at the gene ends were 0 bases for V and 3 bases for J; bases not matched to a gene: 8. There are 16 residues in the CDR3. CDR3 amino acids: CSARDAASGVKETQYF. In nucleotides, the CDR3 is TGCAGTGCTAGAGACGCGGCTAGCGGGGTTAAAGAGACCCAGTACTTC.

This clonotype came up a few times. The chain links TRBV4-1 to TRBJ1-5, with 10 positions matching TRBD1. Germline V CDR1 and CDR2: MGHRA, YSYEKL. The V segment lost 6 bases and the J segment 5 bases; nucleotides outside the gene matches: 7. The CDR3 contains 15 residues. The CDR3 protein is CASSLRQGADQPQHF. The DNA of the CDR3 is TGCGCCAGCAGTCTCAGACAGGGGGCCGATCAGCCCCAGCATTTT.

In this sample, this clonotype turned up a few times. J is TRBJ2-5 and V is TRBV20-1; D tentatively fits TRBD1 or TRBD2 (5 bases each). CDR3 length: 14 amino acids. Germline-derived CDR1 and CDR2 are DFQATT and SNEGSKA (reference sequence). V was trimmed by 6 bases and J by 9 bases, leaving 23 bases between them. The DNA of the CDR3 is TGCAGTGCCCTAGCAGGGTCCGCCGCAATGCCCCAGTACTTC. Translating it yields CSALAGSAAMPQYF.

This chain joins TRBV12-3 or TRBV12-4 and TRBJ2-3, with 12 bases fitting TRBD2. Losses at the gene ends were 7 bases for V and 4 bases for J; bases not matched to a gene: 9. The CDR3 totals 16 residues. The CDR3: CASIKRLAGVSDTQYF. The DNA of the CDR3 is TGTGCCAGCATCAAAAGACTAGCGGGAGTCTCAGATACGCAGTATTTT.

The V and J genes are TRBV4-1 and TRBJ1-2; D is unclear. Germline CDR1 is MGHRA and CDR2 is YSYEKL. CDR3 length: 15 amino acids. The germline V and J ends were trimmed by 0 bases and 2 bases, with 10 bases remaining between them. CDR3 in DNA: TGCGCCAGCAGCCAAGATCACAGCTCCAACTATGGCTACACCTTC. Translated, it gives CASSQDHSSNYGYTF.

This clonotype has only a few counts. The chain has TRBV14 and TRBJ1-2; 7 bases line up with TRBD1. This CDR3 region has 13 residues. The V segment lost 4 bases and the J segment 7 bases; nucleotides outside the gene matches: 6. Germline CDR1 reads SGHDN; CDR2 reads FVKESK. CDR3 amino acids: CASSPRTGGGYTF. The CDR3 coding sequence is TGTGCCAGCAGCCCCCGGACAGGCGGTGGCTACACCTTC.

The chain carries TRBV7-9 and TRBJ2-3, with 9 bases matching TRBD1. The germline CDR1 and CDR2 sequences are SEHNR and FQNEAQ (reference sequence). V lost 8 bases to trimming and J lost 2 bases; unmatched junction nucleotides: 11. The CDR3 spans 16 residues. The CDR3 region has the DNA TGTGCCAGCGCCACGCTACAGGGGGCGTACACAGATACGCAGTATTTT. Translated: CASATLQGAYTDTQYF.

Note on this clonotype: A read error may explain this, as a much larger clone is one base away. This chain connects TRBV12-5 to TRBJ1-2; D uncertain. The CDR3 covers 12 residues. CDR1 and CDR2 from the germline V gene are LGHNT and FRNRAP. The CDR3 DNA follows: TGTGCTAGTGGCCAAGACGAGTATGACTACACCTTC. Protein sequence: CASGQDEYDYTF. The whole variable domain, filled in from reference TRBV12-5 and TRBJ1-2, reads DARVTQTPRHKVTEMGQEVTMRCQPILGHNTVFWYRQTMMQGLELLAYFRNRAPLDDSGMPKDRFSAEMPDATLATLKIQPSEPRDSAVYFCASGQDEYDYTFGSGTRLTVV.

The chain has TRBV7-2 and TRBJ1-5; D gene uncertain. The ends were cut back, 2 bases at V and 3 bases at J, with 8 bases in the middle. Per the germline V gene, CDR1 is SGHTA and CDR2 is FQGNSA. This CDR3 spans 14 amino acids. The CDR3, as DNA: TGTGCCAGCAGCTTAAGACTCGCCAATCAGCCCCAGCATTTT. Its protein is CASSLRLANQPQHF.

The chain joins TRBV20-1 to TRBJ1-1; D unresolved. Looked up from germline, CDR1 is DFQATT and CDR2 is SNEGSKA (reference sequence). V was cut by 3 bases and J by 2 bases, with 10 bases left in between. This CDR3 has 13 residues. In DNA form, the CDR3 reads TGCAGTGCTAGGTCCCTGGTAAACACTGAAGCTTTCTTT. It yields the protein CSARSLVNTEAFF.

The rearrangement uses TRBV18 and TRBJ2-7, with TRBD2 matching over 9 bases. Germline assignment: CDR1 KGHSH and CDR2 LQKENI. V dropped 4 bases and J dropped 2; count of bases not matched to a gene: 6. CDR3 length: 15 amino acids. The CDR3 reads CASSQQAGGTYEQYF. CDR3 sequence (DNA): TGTGCCAGCTCACAACAAGCGGGAGGAACCTACGAGCAGTACTTC.

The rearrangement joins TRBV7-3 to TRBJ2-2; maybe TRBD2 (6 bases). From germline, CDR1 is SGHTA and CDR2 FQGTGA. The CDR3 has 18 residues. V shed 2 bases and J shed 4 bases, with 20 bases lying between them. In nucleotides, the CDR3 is TGTGCCAGCAGCTTAGGTGCAGGTCGCGGGGCGGGCACCGGGGAGCTGTTTTTT. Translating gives CASSLGAGRGAGTGELFF.

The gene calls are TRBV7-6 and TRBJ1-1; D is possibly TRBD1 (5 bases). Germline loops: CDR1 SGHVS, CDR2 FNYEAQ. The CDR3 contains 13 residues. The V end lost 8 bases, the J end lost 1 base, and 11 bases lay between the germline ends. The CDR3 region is CASGNGGNTEAFF. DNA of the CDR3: TGTGCCAGCGGAAATGGGGGGAACACTGAAGCTTTCTTT.

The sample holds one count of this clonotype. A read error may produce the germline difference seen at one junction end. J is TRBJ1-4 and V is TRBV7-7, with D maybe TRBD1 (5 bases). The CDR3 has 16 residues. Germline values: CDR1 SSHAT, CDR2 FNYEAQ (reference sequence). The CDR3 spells CASSLETEPTNEKLFF. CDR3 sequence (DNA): TGTGCTAGCAGCTTAGAGACAGAGCCAACTAATGAAAAACTGTTTTTT.

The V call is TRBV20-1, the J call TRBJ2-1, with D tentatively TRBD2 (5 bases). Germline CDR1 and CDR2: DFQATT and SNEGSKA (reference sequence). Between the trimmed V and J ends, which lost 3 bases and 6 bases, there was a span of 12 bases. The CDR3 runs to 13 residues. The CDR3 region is CSARSSAFNEQFF. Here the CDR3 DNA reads TGCAGTGCTAGGAGTAGCGCCTTCAATGAGCAGTTCTTC.

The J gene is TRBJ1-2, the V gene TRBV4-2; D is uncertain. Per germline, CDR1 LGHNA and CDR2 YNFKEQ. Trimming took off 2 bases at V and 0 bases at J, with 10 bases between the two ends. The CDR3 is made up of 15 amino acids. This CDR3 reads CASSQLGETNYGYTF. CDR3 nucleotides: TGTGCCAGCAGCCAATTGGGAGAAACTAACTATGGCTACACCTTC.

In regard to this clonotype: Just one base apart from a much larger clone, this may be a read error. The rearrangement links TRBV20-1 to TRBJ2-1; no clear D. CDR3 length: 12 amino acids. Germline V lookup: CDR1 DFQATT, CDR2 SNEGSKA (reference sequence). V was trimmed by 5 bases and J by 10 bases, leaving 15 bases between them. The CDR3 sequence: CSAGRVSVEQFF. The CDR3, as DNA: TGCAGTGCTGGCCGTGTAAGTGTGGAGCAGTTCTTC.

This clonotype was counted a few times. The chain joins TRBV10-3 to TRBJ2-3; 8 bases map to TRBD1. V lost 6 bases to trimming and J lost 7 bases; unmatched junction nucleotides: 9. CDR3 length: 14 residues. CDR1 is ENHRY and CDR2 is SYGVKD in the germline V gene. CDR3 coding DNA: TGTGCCATCAGCAACAGGGGGGAGATAAATACGCAGTATTTT. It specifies CAISNRGEINTQYF.